This TCR beta chain was sequenced in a study of T cell responses to AZD1222 COVID-19 vaccine. Broader study findings: Baseline antibody screening turned up just a handful of seropositive AZD1222 recipients. Spike-specific TCRs gained breadth and depth after people received two AZD1222 doses.

Comments on this clone: Its antigen remains unknown.

This table comes from immunoSEQ multiplex PCR, and its TCRdb copy is limited to in-frame clones, with some not included. Among 150,000 or so clones listed, roughly nine tenths were seen once. This material consisted of peripheral blood, taken on day 0 of AZD1222 vaccination. The sequence derives from an adult in good health.

CDR3 DNA: TGTGCCAGCTCACCATTTACAGATGGGGCCGGGGAGCTGTTTTTT. Its protein product is CASSPFTDGAGELFF. This chain uses TRBV18 with TRBJ2-2; D is unresolved. The V end lost 2 bases, the J end lost 6 bases, and 13 bases lay between the germline ends. CDR1 and CDR2 from the germline V gene are KGHSH and LQKENI. This CDR3 comprises 15 residues.